The rows below give T cell receptor beta chains drawn from one sample of a study of cytomegalovirus exposure and HLA in healthy donors. Assay used: immunoSEQ multiplex PCR; TCRdb lists only in-frame clones, some missing. This table holds 180,000 or so clones, roughly 82% found once. The sample taken for sequencing was PBMCs. These receptors were obtained from a man in his forties in good health and CMV-seronegative. Both conserved end residues are part of each CDR3. Each record gives: clone size, D gene, J gene, V gene, CDR3 protein, CDR3 DNA. The D gene is left open where the match is weak. Size is stated for part of the rows, as once, few or many counts, or as a class when the clone is expanded.

. | . | TRBJ1-6 | TRBV2 | CASSQSPLRQGSKNSPLHF | TGTGCCAGCAGTCAGAGCCCCCTTCGGCAGGGAAGTAAGAATTCACCCCTCCACTTT
. | . | TRBJ2-1 | TRBV15 | CATSRDSEEQFF | TGTGCCACCAGCAGAGATTCGGAGGAGCAGTTCTTC
. | TRBD2 | TRBJ2-2 | TRBV18 | CASSPPQAGGPFSSNTGELFF | TGTGCCAGCTCACCACCTCAAGCGGGAGGGCCGTTTAGTTCGAACACCGGGGAGCTGTTTTTT
. | TRBD2 | TRBJ2-1 | TRBV19 | CASTQTGAGGPQFF | TGTGCCAGTACCCAGACAGGAGCGGGGGGACCGCAGTTCTTC
. | . | TRBJ1-1 | TRBV19 | CASSISSGMNTEAFF | TGTGCCAGTAGTATAAGTTCCGGGATGAACACTGAAGCTTTCTTT
once | . | TRBJ2-1 | TRBV10-1 | CASSDRLNRVDEQFF | TGCGCCAGCAGTGATAGACTTAATCGGGTGGATGAGCAGTTCTTC
once | TRBD2 | TRBJ2-3 | TRBV4-2 | CASSQEAGVNTDTQYF | TGTGCCAGCAGCCAAGAGGCGGGAGTAAACACAGATACGCAGTATTTT
. | TRBD1 | TRBJ1-3 | TRBV29-1 | CSVAGQAGNTIYF | TGCAGCGTTGCGGGACAGGCTGGAAACACCATATATTTT
. | TRBD2 | TRBJ2-2 | TRBV18 | CASSLLVPGGAGELFF | TGTGCCAGCTCACTCCTGGTGCCGGGAGGGGCCGGGGAGCTGTTTTTT
. | TRBD1 | TRBJ1-5 | TRBV6-5 | CASSPGQGARQPQHF | TGTGCCAGCAGCCCTGGACAGGGGGCAAGGCAGCCCCAGCATTTT
. | . | TRBJ2-1 | TRBV6-1 | CASRRDSSYNEQFF | TGTGCCAGCAGACGGGACTCCTCGTACAATGAGCAGTTCTTC
. | . | TRBJ1-1 | TRBV19 | CASSMSARGALAFF | TGTGCCAGTAGTATGTCGGCACGGGGAGCCCTAGCTTTCTTT
. | TRBD1 | TRBJ1-1 | TRBV18 | CASSSLDRANTEAFF | TGTGCCAGCTCATCGCTGGACAGGGCGAACACTGAAGCTTTCTTT
. | TRBD2 | TRBJ2-1 | TRBV7-2 | CASSSGLGEQFF | TGTGCCAGCAGCTCGGGACTAGGAGAGCAGTTCTTC
. | . | TRBJ2-1 | TRBV11-3 | CASSFLGSGNEQFF | TGTGCCAGCAGCTTCCTAGGATCGGGGAATGAGCAGTTCTTC
. | TRBD1 | TRBJ1-1 | TRBV4-1 | CASSQEDRVNTEAFF | TGCGCCAGCAGCCAAGAGGACAGGGTGAACACTGAAGCTTTCTTT
. | TRBD1 | TRBJ1-5 | TRBV19 | CAIGTGGDQPQHF | TGTGCCATTGGGACAGGGGGCGATCAGCCCCAGCATTTT
. | . | TRBJ2-7 | TRBV28 | CASSYYGLAYEQYF | TGTGCCAGCAGTTATTACGGTCTCGCCTACGAGCAGTACTTC
once | . | TRBJ1-1 | TRBV5-4 | CASSGGSRGPNTEAFF | TGTGCCAGCAGCGGAGGGAGCCGAGGACCGAACACTGAAGCTTTCTTT
few | . | TRBJ1-2 | TRBV5-6 | CASSRDFTTGYTF | TGTGCCAGCAGCCGGGACTTCACCACTGGCTACACCTTC
few | TRBD2 | TRBJ2-2 | TRBV5-4 | CASSSTSGRPQGTGELFF | TGTGCCAGCAGCTCGACTAGCGGGAGGCCTCAAGGGACCGGGGAGCTGTTTTTT
. | . | TRBJ1-1 | TRBV7-9 | CASSRTPSVEAFF | TGTGCCAGCAGCCGTACACCGTCCGTTGAAGCTTTCTTT
. | . | TRBJ1-2 | TRBV5-1 | CASSLQGGDYGYTF | TGCGCCAGCAGCTTACAGGGTGGCGACTATGGCTACACCTTC
. | . | TRBJ2-5 | TRBV7-2 | CASSLSPGQETQYF | TGTGCCAGCAGCTTATCTCCAGGGCAAGAGACCCAGTACTTC
. | . | TRBJ1-1 | TRBV14 | CASSQAGGTEAFF | TGTGCCAGCAGCCAAGCTGGGGGGACTGAAGCTTTCTTT
. | TRBD1 | TRBJ1-2 | TRBV7-9 | CASGDRNYGYTF | TGTGCCAGCGGGGACAGGAACTATGGCTACACCTTC
. | . | TRBJ1-2 | TRBV15 | CATTLAGKSDYGYTF | TGTGCCACCACCCTGGCGGGGAAATCTGACTATGGCTACACCTTC
. | . | TRBJ1-2 | TRBV7-2 | CASSLLGYGYTF | TGTGCCAGCAGCTTACTAGGCTATGGCTACACCTTC
. | . | TRBJ1-4 | TRBV19 | CASSMAGHSATNEKLFF | TGTGCCAGTAGTATGGCAGGTCATTCCGCAACTAATGAAAAACTGTTTTTT
. | . | TRBJ1-5 | TRBV30 | CAWSTGRESQPQHF | TGTGCCTGGAGTACTGGCAGGGAAAGTCAGCCCCAGCATTTT
few | TRBD1 | TRBJ2-6 | TRBV7-9 | CASSSARQGTPGANVLTF | TGTGCCAGCAGCTCCGCCAGACAGGGAACCCCTGGGGCCAACGTCCTGACTTTC
. | TRBD1 | TRBJ2-3 | TRBV28 | CASSPPGQGAGTQYF | TGTGCCAGCAGTCCTCCGGGGCAGGGGGCGGGTACGCAGTATTTT
. | TRBD1 | TRBJ1-5 | TRBV10-3 | CAISSTGGGNQPQHF | TGTGCCATCAGTTCGACAGGGGGGGGCAATCAGCCCCAGCATTTT
. | . | TRBJ2-7 | TRBV6-5 | CASSYEAGYEQYF | TGTGCCAGCAGTTACGAGGCGGGCTACGAGCAGTACTTC
. | TRBD2 | TRBJ2-2 | TRBV28 | CASVPWGGANTGELFF | TGTGCCAGCGTTCCCTGGGGGGGAGCGAACACCGGGGAGCTGTTTTTT
. | TRBD2 | TRBJ2-3 | TRBV2 | CASSVLAGGLDTQYF | TGTGCCAGCAGTGTCCTAGCGGGGGGACTAGATACGCAGTATTTT
. | TRBD1 | TRBJ2-1 | TRBV6-5 | CASSSDRGAYNEQFF | TGTGCCAGCAGTTCCGACAGGGGGGCCTACAATGAGCAGTTCTTC
. | . | TRBJ1-5 | TRBV28 | CASTRLGNQPQHF | TGTGCCAGCACCCGACTAGGCAATCAGCCCCAGCATTTT
. | TRBD2 | TRBJ2-7 | TRBV6-5 | CASSSWTSGDYEQYF | TGTGCCAGCAGCTCCTGGACTAGCGGGGACTACGAGCAGTACTTC
. | . | TRBJ1-3 | TRBV5-6 | CASSLRGSSGNTIYF | TGTGCCAGCAGCTTGCGGGGGAGCTCTGGAAACACCATATATTTT
. | TRBD2 | TRBJ2-3 | TRBV27 | CASSLSIAGGPMDTQYF | TGTGCCAGCAGTTTATCGATAGCGGGGGGACCCATGGATACGCAGTATTTT
. | . | TRBJ2-3 | TRBV7-2 | CASSLATSLADTQYF | TGTGCCAGCAGCTTGGCAACTAGTTTGGCAGATACGCAGTATTTT
. | TRBD1 | TRBJ2-5 | TRBV11-2 | CASRPRQGAPGETQYF | TGTGCCAGCAGGCCGCGACAGGGGGCGCCGGGAGAGACCCAGTACTTC
. | . | TRBJ1-2 | TRBV5-4 | CASSLTALLGYTF | TGTGCCAGCAGCTTGACCGCTCTATTGGGCTACACCTTC
. | . | TRBJ2-7 | TRBV5-4 | CASSLAGTYEQYF | TGTGCCAGCAGCTTGGCTGGCACCTACGAGCAGTACTTC
. | . | TRBJ1-1 | TRBV7-9 | CASSSVGGINTEAFF | TGTGCCAGCAGCTCGGTGGGGGGGATAAACACTGAAGCTTTCTTT
. | TRBD2 | TRBJ2-1 | TRBV28 | CASRVLAGGPGEQFF | TGTGCCAGCAGGGTACTAGCGGGAGGGCCGGGTGAGCAGTTCTTC
. | TRBD2 | TRBJ2-3 | TRBV18 | CASRTSDRVDTQYF | TGTGCCAGCCGGACTAGCGACCGGGTAGATACGCAGTATTTT
. | TRBD2 | TRBJ2-1 | TRBV28 | CASSLLRALAGEQFF | TGTGCCAGCAGTCTGCTCAGGGCCCTAGCGGGTGAGCAGTTCTTC
. | TRBD1 | TRBJ1-4 | TRBV28 | CASQGAGGSNEKLFF | TGTGCCAGTCAAGGGGCAGGGGGATCGAACGAAAAACTGTTTTTT